Below, 16 T cell receptor beta chains from the same sample are listed, as sequenced in a study of cytomegalovirus exposure and HLA in healthy donors. With 60 Vbeta and 13 Jbeta primers, the PCR was carried out. The assay was immunoSEQ multiplex PCR, and TCRdb's table has in-frame clones only and misses some. The sample yields about 150,000 clones, almost 85% seen once. The source material was PBMCs. The receptors here all came from a young man in good health and CMV-seropositive.

This clone was counted a few times. The chain has TRBV7-9 and TRBJ2-3; 9 bases are shared with TRBD2. Germline values: CDR1 SEHNR, CDR2 FQNEAQ (reference sequence). The CDR3 length is 17 residues. Trimming at V came to 3 bases and at J to 1 base, leaving 8 bases not matched to a gene. This CDR3 is CASSLGGTSRGTDTQYF. The CDR3 coding sequence is TGTGCCAGCAGCTTGGGTGGGACTAGCAGGGGCACAGATACGCAGTATTTT.

This clone was observed a handful of times. The rearrangement joins TRBV5-6 to TRBJ1-1; possibly TRBD1 for D (6 bases). In germline, CDR1 is SGHDT, CDR2 YYEEEE. V dropped 4 bases and J dropped 3 bases, with 19 bases sitting between them. The CDR3 spans 16 residues. The CDR3 bases are TGTGCCAGCAGCGCCATGGGGGGGGGCATGTACACTGAAGCTTTCTTT. This encodes CASSAMGGGMYTEAFF.

The chain is built from TRBV5-8 and TRBJ2-7; D unresolved. Trimming removed 1 base from V and 3 bases from J, with 5 bases in between. CDR3 size: 12 residues. Germline CDR1 SGHTS, CDR2 YDEGEE. Here the CDR3 DNA reads TGTGCCAGCAGCTTGTACGGCTACGAGCAGTACTTC. This sequence encodes CASSLYGYEQYF.

The rearrangement uses TRBV19 and TRBJ2-3, with D uncertain. V lost 7 bases and J lost 1, with 9 bases in between. Germline V gene sequence: CDR1 LNHDA, CDR2 SQIVND (reference sequence). The CDR3 is 13 residues long. The CDR3 coding sequence is TGTGCCAGTACAACCGGTGGCACAGATACGCAGTATTTT. Its translation is CASTTGGTDTQYF.

This chain uses TRBV11-2 with TRBJ2-7; 8 bases agree with TRBD1. J gave up 6 bases and V 4 bases, and 5 bases lay outside the gene matches. Germline values: CDR1 SGHAT, CDR2 FQNNGV. There are 13 residues in the CDR3. The CDR3 reads CASSSLDRVEQYF. CDR3 coding DNA: TGTGCCAGCAGCTCTCTGGACAGGGTCGAGCAGTACTTC.

The J gene is TRBJ2-1, the V gene TRBV19, with a possible D match to TRBD2 (6 bases). V was clipped by 3 bases and J by 6 bases, with 18 bases between them. Germline values: CDR1 LNHDA, CDR2 SQIVND (reference sequence). The CDR3 loop spans 16 amino acids. The CDR3 protein is CASSMRLVPPVNEQFF. The CDR3 coding sequence is TGTGCCAGTAGTATGCGACTAGTTCCCCCCGTCAATGAGCAGTTCTTC.

J is TRBJ1-1 and V is TRBV7-9, with a weak D call TRBD1 (5 bases). Trimming took 7 bases from V and 8 from J, leaving 17 bases between them. Per germline, CDR1 SEHNR and CDR2 FQNEAQ (reference sequence). This CDR3 region has 13 residues. The CDR3 region is CASKMGSGLEAFF. The CDR3 DNA reads TGTGCCAGCAAGATGGGATCGGGACTAGAAGCTTTCTTT.

This chain links TRBV16 with TRBJ1-1; weak D call: TRBD1 (6 bases). This CDR3 is 13 amino acids long. V lost 6 bases to trimming and J lost 0 bases, with 8 bases between them. CDR1 and CDR2 from the germline V gene are KGHSY and FQNENV. The CDR3 here is CASSTGMNTEAFF. The CDR3 DNA sequence: TGTGCCAGCAGTACAGGGATGAACACTGAAGCTTTCTTT.

The rearrangement links TRBV28 to TRBJ1-5; D is perhaps TRBD1 (5 bases). In germline, CDR1 is MDHEN, CDR2 SYDVKM. This CDR3 is built from 17 residues. The germline V and J ends were trimmed by 6 bases and 7 bases, with 25 bases remaining between them. The CDR3 coding sequence is TGTGCCAGCAGGGTCCCACAGGAGGGTGGCCCATACCAGCCCCAGCATTTT. Translation: CASRVPQEGGPYQPQHF.

The chain joins TRBV7-6 to TRBJ1-2, with 7 bases lining up with TRBD1. Germline assignment: CDR1 SGHVS and CDR2 FNYEAQ. This CDR3 spans 16 amino acids. The ends lost 5 bases at V and 7 bases at J; junction bases unmatched: 16. The CDR3 sequence: CASSRLRTGVQSGYTF. CDR3 DNA: TGTGCCAGCAGCCGATTGAGAACAGGGGTACAGAGTGGCTACACCTTC.

The rearrangement links TRBV11-2 to TRBJ1-5; 8 bases match TRBD1. The V segment lost 3 bases and the J segment 2 bases; nucleotides outside the gene matches: 3. Germline V gene lookup returns CDR1 SGHAT and CDR2 FQNNGV. The CDR3 runs to 15 residues. The CDR3 spells CASSFSGQGNQPQHF. CDR3 sequence (DNA): TGTGCCAGCAGCTTCTCGGGACAGGGCAATCAGCCCCAGCATTTT. The full variable domain, in which reference TRBV11-2 and TRBJ1-5 provide the parts outside the CDR3, is EAGVAQSPRYKIIEKRQSVAFWCNPISGHATLYWYQQILGQGPKLLIQFQNNGVVDDSQLPKDRFSAERLKGVDSTLKIQPAKLEDSAVYLCASSFSGQGNQPQHFGDGTRLSIL.

This clone was seen only a few times. The CDR3 DNA sequence: TGTGCCAGCTCACCAAGGTTGGAGTCTGAAGCTTTCTTT. It translates to CASSPRLESEAFF. The J gene is TRBJ1-1, the V gene TRBV18; D remains unclear. The CDR3 has 13 amino acids. V was clipped by 2 bases and J by 6 bases, with 10 bases between them. Germline lookup yields CDR1 KGHSH and CDR2 LQKENI.

V and J are TRBV18 and TRBJ1-2; D ambiguous. Germline CDR1 KGHSH, CDR2 LQKENI. This CDR3 has 13 residues. The V end was cut by 3 bases, the J end by 8 bases, with 13 bases between. The CDR3 loop is CASSPLEAEGYTF. CDR3 nucleotide sequence: TGTGCCAGCTCACCTTTGGAGGCGGAGGGCTACACCTTC.

In nucleotides, the CDR3 is TGCGCCAGCAGCTGGGGAGGGAGGACCATTGCAGATACGCAGTATTTT. It encodes CASSWGGRTIADTQYF. J is TRBJ2-3 and V is TRBV5-1; TRBD2 aligns across 7 bases. J lost 4 bases, V lost 3 bases, and 11 bases had no gene match. CDR1 is SGHRS and CDR2 is YFSETQ in the germline V gene. The length of the CDR3 is 16 residues.

About this clone: One junction end disagrees with the germline gene, perhaps due to a read error. This rearrangement joins TRBV7-9 to TRBJ2-1; 11 nucleotides align to TRBD2. CDR1 and CDR2 (germline): SEHNR, FQNEAQ (reference sequence). The CDR3 extends over 16 amino acids. CDR3 sequence reads: CSSSLGQGLAVNEQFF. Written as DNA, the CDR3 is TGTTCCAGCAGCTTAGGACAGGGACTAGCGGTTAATGAGCAGTTCTTC.

This chain links TRBV15 with TRBJ2-1, with D possibly TRBD1 on 6 matching bases. Per the germline V gene, CDR1 is LNHNV and CDR2 is YYDKDF (reference sequence). CDR3 length: 12 amino acids. Between the trimmed V and J ends, which lost 0 bases and 15 bases, there was a span of 12 bases. The CDR3 sequence is CATSRDQDSLFF. Here the CDR3 DNA reads TGTGCCACCAGCAGAGACCAGGACAGTCTGTTCTTC.